This T cell receptor beta chain appears in the sequencing data of a study of blood T cell repertoires in COVID-19. About the research overall: The United States, Italy and Spain were the sources of the acute and convalescent COVID-19 samples. In each case, the material was cDNA or gDNA derived from T cells, B-cell-depleted T cells, or PBMCs.

The CDR3 consists of 16 residues. Per germline, CDR1 KGHDR and CDR2 SFDVKD. Trimming shortened V by 4 bases and J by 2 bases, and 16 bases separated the two germline ends. Here immunoSEQ multiplex PCR was the method, and the copy in TCRdb shows in-frame clones only, minus some. The sample comprises under 130,000 clones, approximately 79% of which are singletons, and less than 25% rests with the top ten. This sequence originates from a man between 65 and 80 years old with active or convalescent COVID-19. J is TRBJ2-5 and V is TRBV24-1; a weak D match, TRBD1 (5 bases). Sequencing was performed on peripheral blood. The CDR3 DNA reads TGTGCCACCAGTGACCCGGTGGGGCCCGGACAAGAGACCCAGTACTTC. This gives the protein CATSDPVGPGQETQYF.